The entry that follows covers one T cell receptor (beta chain) sequence. Its target is not known. Original processing notes: Only a few patient CD8+ clones above 1% matched published virus-specific TCRB sequences. Sequencing was performed with immunoSEQ multiplex PCR; in TCRdb, only in-frame clones are kept and a portion is missing. V, J and clone size derive from that table, while D and trimming were established from the DNA sequence. The sample has about 30,000 clones; 75% to 85% are singletons. The sample originates from a study of somatic mutations in cytotoxic T cells in rheumatoid arthritis. The overall study: Each patient's diagnosis was followed right away by a blood draw (approximately 30 ml EDTA), before any treatment. Findings and caveats of the study: Antigens targeted by the expanded CD8+ clones were unknown. Rheumatoid arthritis patients, but not healthy controls, exhibited increasing CD8+ clonality with age.

CDR3 length: 15 amino acids. V shed 2 bases, J shed 1 base, and the junction held 6 bases outside the gene matches. Germline loops: CDR1 SGHRS, CDR2 YFSETQ. The sequencing input was CD8+ T cells sorted from blood. The chain carries TRBV5-1 and TRBJ2-7; 7 bases line up with TRBD1. The receptor was derived from an adult with rheumatoid arthritis. The CDR3 bases are TGCGCCAGCAGCTTACCGGACAGGCCATCCTACGAGCAGTACTTC. Translated: CASSLPDRPSYEQYF.